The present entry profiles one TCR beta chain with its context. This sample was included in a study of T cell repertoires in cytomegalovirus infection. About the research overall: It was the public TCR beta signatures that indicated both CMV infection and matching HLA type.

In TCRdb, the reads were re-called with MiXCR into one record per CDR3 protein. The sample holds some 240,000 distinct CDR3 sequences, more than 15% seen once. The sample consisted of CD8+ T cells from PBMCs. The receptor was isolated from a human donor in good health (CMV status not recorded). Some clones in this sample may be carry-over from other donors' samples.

CDR3 loop: CASRNTGYYIEKLFF. In nucleotides, the CDR3 is TGTGCCAGCAGGAATACAGGCTACTATATAGAAAAACTGTTTTTT. V is TRBV28 and J is TRBJ1-4; D perhaps matches TRBD1 (5 bases). From germline, CDR1 is MDHEN and CDR2 SYDVKM. Trimming removed 6 bases at V and 8 bases at J, with 19 bases between. CDR3 length equals 15 residues.